Below, 26 T cell receptor beta chains from the same sample are listed, as sequenced in a study of T cells in Graves' hyperthyroidism and ophthalmopathy. Amplification of TCR beta CDR3 regions was performed using RNA transcripts as template. HTBI primers were employed in a first-round RT-PCR of the TCR CDR3. TCRdb re-called the multiplex PCR reads with MiXCR, one entry per CDR3 protein. The repertoire has roughly 530,000 distinct CDR3 sequences, 15% to 20% of them found once; the top ten carry around 17%. Sequenced input: blood. All receptors derive from a woman between 18 and 30 years old with Graves' ophthalmopathy.

The sample holds a few counts of this clonotype. The chain employs TRBV19 and TRBJ2-7; 9 bases match TRBD1. This CDR3 has 14 amino acids. V shed 6 bases, J shed 5 bases, and the junction held 8 bases outside the gene matches. The germline CDR1 and CDR2 sequences are LNHDA and SQIVND (reference sequence). CDR3 residues: CASRFPGQGNEQYF. CDR3 DNA: TGTGCCAGTAGATTCCCGGGACAGGGAAACGAGCAGTACTTC.

This chain connects TRBV5-5 to TRBJ2-7, with TRBD2 identical over 13 bases. This CDR3 is 15 amino acids long. The ends lost 4 bases at V and 3 bases at J; junction bases unmatched: 4. The germline V gene encodes CDR1 SGHKS and CDR2 YYEKEE (reference sequence). CDR3: CASSPGLAGIYEQYF. CDR3 coding DNA: TGTGCCAGCAGCCCGGGACTAGCGGGGATCTACGAGCAGTACTTC.

This clonotype was counted at least ten times. The chain combines TRBV28 with TRBJ1-2; D uncertain. V lost 6 bases and J 6 bases, leaving 23 bases between the germline ends. The germline V gene encodes CDR1 MDHEN and CDR2 SYDVKM. The CDR3 is 16 residues long. The CDR3 protein is CASSPVRWQESDGYTF. DNA for the CDR3: TGTGCCAGCAGCCCCGTTCGGTGGCAGGAATCAGATGGCTACACCTTC.

This clonotype was counted between two and nine times. The J gene is TRBJ1-5, the V gene TRBV19; no definite D call. CDR1 and CDR2 from the germline V gene are LNHDA and SQIVND (reference sequence). V gave up 3 bases and J gave up 6 bases, with 9 bases separating them. This CDR3 contains 13 residues. The CDR3 DNA is TGTGCCAGTAGTATCGGCGGGGTTCAGCCCCAGCATTTT. Translation: CASSIGGVQPQHF.

The J gene is TRBJ1-4, the V gene TRBV10-3; TRBD1 might be the D (5 bases). V was trimmed by 3 bases and J by 0 bases, leaving 11 bases between them. The CDR3 covers 16 residues. Per the germline V gene, CDR1 is ENHRY and CDR2 is SYGVKD. CDR3 sequence: CAISDPGTATNEKLFF. The CDR3 DNA is TGTGCCATCAGTGACCCGGGGACGGCAACTAATGAAAAACTGTTTTTT.

V usage is TRBV5-8 and J usage is TRBJ1-5, with D possibly TRBD1 on 6 matching bases. Trimming took off 4 bases at V and 6 bases at J, with 17 bases between the two ends. This CDR3 region has 15 residues. Germline V lookup: CDR1 SGHTS, CDR2 YDEGEE. CDR3 loop: CASSPGGTTPQPQHF. CDR3 nucleotides: TGTGCCAGCAGCCCGGGGGGGACAACCCCTCAGCCCCAGCATTTT. Based on the CDR3 plus reference TRBV5-8 and TRBJ1-5, the full variable domain is EAGVTQSPTHLIKTRGQQATLRCSPISGHTSVYWYQQALGLGLQFLLWYDEGEERNRGNFPPRFSGRQFPNYSSELNVNALELEDSALYLCASSPGGTTPQPQHFGDGTRLSIL.

There are many counts of this clonotype. The chain is built from TRBV7-9 and TRBJ2-1; D may be TRBD2 (6 bases). Germline lookup yields CDR1 SEHNR and CDR2 FQNEAQ (reference sequence). Trimming cost V 8 bases and J 1 base, with 12 bases left between them. The CDR3 has 14 amino acids. CDR3 nucleotides: TGTGCCAGCGGCCAGCTAGCGTCCTACAATGAGCAGTTCTTC. Amino acid sequence: CASGQLASYNEQFF.

This clonotype has a count of ten or more. The chain uses TRBV28 and TRBJ2-1; no clear D gene. Germline lookup yields CDR1 MDHEN and CDR2 SYDVKM. The germline V and J ends were trimmed by 3 bases and 8 bases, with 20 bases remaining between them. CDR3 size: 16 residues. DNA of the CDR3: TGTGCCAGCAGTTTCCTCCTAGGCCGATTTTCCGATGAGCAGTTCTTC. It is translated as CASSFLLGRFSDEQFF. The whole variable domain, filled in from reference TRBV28 and TRBJ2-1, reads DVKVTQSSRYLVKRTGEKVFLECVQDMDHENMFWYRQDPGLGLRLIYFSYDVKMKEKGDIPEGYSVSREKKERFSLILESASTNQTSMYLCASSFLLGRFSDEQFFGPGTRLTVL.

This clonotype was picked up many times. The chain carries TRBV2 and TRBJ1-6; 8 nucleotides match TRBD1. Germline V CDR1 and CDR2: SNHLY, FYNNEI. The CDR3 is 15 amino acids. With 2 bases clipped from V and 7 bases from J, the junction kept 4 bases outside the gene matches. CDR3 in amino acids: CASSEQGTGNSPLHF. The CDR3 nucleotides read TGTGCCAGCAGTGAACAAGGGACAGGAAATTCACCCCTCCACTTT.

This clonotype has a count of ten or more. The V and J genes are TRBV20-1 and TRBJ2-7; TRBD1 might be the D (6 bases). V shed 2 bases and J shed 0 bases, with 8 bases lying between them. The CDR3 loop spans 13 amino acids. The germline V gene has CDR1 DFQATT and CDR2 SNEGSKA (reference sequence). CDR3 amino acids: CSARTDSSYEQYF. CDR3 DNA sequence: TGCAGTGCTAGAACGGACAGCTCCTACGAGCAGTACTTC.

This clonotype was seen ten or more times. The chain is built from TRBV11-2 and TRBJ2-1; TRBD2 aligns across 8 bases. V lost 5 bases to trimming and J lost 4 bases; unmatched junction nucleotides: 4. Germline V CDR1 and CDR2: SGHAT, FQNNGV. The CDR3 length is 14 residues. CDR3 in DNA: TGTGCCAGCAGCCTTAGCGGGACTTACAATGAGCAGTTCTTC. Its protein product is CASSLSGTYNEQFF. Full variable domain (remainder filled in from reference TRBV11-2 and TRBJ2-1): EAGVAQSPRYKIIEKRQSVAFWCNPISGHATLYWYQQILGQGPKLLIQFQNNGVVDDSQLPKDRFSAERLKGVDSTLKIQPAKLEDSAVYLCASSLSGTYNEQFFGPGTRLTVL.

This clonotype showed up many times. V and J are TRBV3-1 and TRBJ1-1; D is perhaps TRBD1 (6 bases). The CDR3 length is 14 residues. The germline V and J ends were trimmed by 5 bases and 1 base, with 11 bases remaining between them. Germline values: CDR1 LGHDT, CDR2 YNNKEL (reference sequence). CDR3 in amino acids: CASSNTGQNTEAFF. CDR3 bases: TGTGCCAGCAGCAACACAGGGCAGAACACTGAAGCTTTCTTT.

This clonotype has a count of ten or more. The chain joins TRBV12-3 or TRBV12-4 to TRBJ1-2; D is unresolved. This CDR3 has 13 residues. The V end lost 3 bases, the J end lost 8 bases, and 13 bases lay between the germline ends. The CDR3 spells CASSFRREKGYTF. Written as DNA, the CDR3 is TGTGCCAGCAGTTTCAGAAGGGAGAAGGGCTACACCTTC.

CDR3 bases: TGTGCCAGCTCACCAAATTTGGGACAGGGGGCCTACGAGCAGTACTTC. This translates into CASSPNLGQGAYEQYF. The V and J genes are TRBV18 and TRBJ2-7, with 11 bases lining up with TRBD1. Trimming cost V 2 bases and J 2 bases; bases outside gene matches: 5. Germline V gene sequence: CDR1 KGHSH, CDR2 LQKENI. There are 16 residues in the CDR3.

This clonotype was recorded many times. The CDR3 region has the DNA TGTGCCAGCAGTTCCTACAGGGTCCAGTACTTC. This codes for CASSSYRVQYF. This chain joins TRBV6-1 and TRBJ2-5, with D possibly TRBD1 on 6 matching bases. The CDR3 runs to 11 residues. Between the trimmed V and J ends, which lost 5 bases and 10 bases, there was a span of 11 bases. CDR1 is MNHNS and CDR2 is SASEGT in the germline V gene.

The V gene is TRBV28, the J gene TRBJ1-6, with TRBD1 identical over 8 bases. This CDR3 is built from 17 residues. CDR1 and CDR2 from the germline V gene are MDHEN and SYDVKM. V shed 2 bases, J shed 7 bases, and the junction held 10 bases outside the gene matches. The CDR3 loop is CASSLGGTGQLNSPLHF. CDR3 in DNA: TGTGCCAGCAGTTTAGGCGGGACAGGACAGTTGAATTCACCCCTCCACTTT. Looking up the rest from reference TRBV28 and TRBJ1-6 gives the full variable domain: DVKVTQSSRYLVKRTGEKVFLECVQDMDHENMFWYRQDPGLGLRLIYFSYDVKMKEKGDIPEGYSVSREKKERFSLILESASTNQTSMYLCASSLGGTGQLNSPLHFGNGTRLTVT.

There are a few counts of this clonotype. This may stem from a read error, because a much larger clone lies one nucleotide away. This chain links TRBV7-2 with TRBJ2-1, with D tentatively TRBD1 (5 bases). V shed 3 bases and J shed 9 bases, with 9 bases lying between them. The CDR3 sequence is 12 residues long. Per germline, CDR1 SGHTA and CDR2 FQGNSA. Here the CDR3 DNA reads TGTGCCAGCAGCTTGGACAACAGTGAGCAGTTCTTC. Its protein product is CASSLDNSEQFF.

Many counts were recorded for this clonotype. The chain employs TRBV7-9 and TRBJ1-1; TRBD1 matches at 7 bases. J was trimmed by 11 bases and V by 6 bases; bases with no gene match: 12. Germline CDR1 SEHNR, CDR2 FQNEAQ (reference sequence). The CDR3 extends over 13 amino acids. The CDR3 nucleotides are TGTGCCAGCAGTTCATCAGACAGGGTAGAGGCTTTCTTT. Its protein is CASSSSDRVEAFF.

This clonotype was counted ten times or more. The genes are TRBV2 and TRBJ2-1; D unclear. The CDR3 has 14 amino acids. V lost 6 bases to trimming and J lost 8 bases, with 17 bases between them. Germline CDR1 is SNHLY and CDR2 is FYNNEI. The CDR3 nucleotides are TGTGCCAGCAGCAAGGGAAGCCCCCGGCATGAGCAGTTCTTC. Encoded protein: CASSKGSPRHEQFF.

The chain recombines TRBV20-1 with TRBJ2-7, with 9 bases matching TRBD1. This CDR3 has 14 amino acids. Germline V gene data show CDR1 as DFQATT and CDR2 as SNEGSKA (reference sequence). V was pared by 4 bases and J by 2 bases, with 6 bases of the junction left unmatched. CDR3 sequence reads: CSANTGTGTYEQYF. The CDR3 nucleotides are TGCAGTGCTAATACCGGGACAGGGACCTACGAGCAGTACTTC.

This clonotype was found a few times. The chain carries TRBV4-1 and TRBJ2-1; no firm D call. Germline CDR1 MGHRA, CDR2 YSYEKL. The CDR3 is 17 amino acids. V was shortened by 1 base and J by 0 bases, with 13 bases between the two germline ends. The CDR3: CASSQAAIPSSYNEQFF. As DNA, the CDR3 is TGCGCCAGCAGCCAAGCCGCGATACCAAGCTCCTACAATGAGCAGTTCTTC.

This clonotype was observed many times. The CDR3 bases are TGTGCCAGCAGCTTGTTGGGGACAAACGAGCAGTACTTC. Translated: CASSLLGTNEQYF. The chain recombines TRBV27 with TRBJ2-7, with D tentatively TRBD1 (6 bases). With 6 bases removed from V and 5 bases from J, the gap between germline ends came to 14 bases. The CDR3 covers 13 residues. CDR1 MNHEY and CDR2 SMNVEV come from the germline V gene (reference sequence).

This chain uses TRBV4-1 with TRBJ1-4; TRBD1 might be the D (5 bases). The V end lost 3 bases, the J end lost 5 bases, and 13 bases lay between the germline ends. The length of the CDR3 is 15 residues. CDR1 is MGHRA and CDR2 is YSYEKL in the germline V gene. The CDR3 spells CASSQFGTLNEKLFF. CDR3 DNA sequence: TGCGCCAGCAGCCAGTTCGGGACTCTCAATGAAAAACTGTTTTTT.

The sample holds many counts of this clonotype. The V gene is TRBV2, the J gene TRBJ1-5; tentative D call: TRBD1 (5 bases). Trimming removed 2 bases at V and 9 bases at J, with 29 bases between. The CDR3 is 19 residues long. The germline gives CDR1 SNHLY, CDR2 FYNNEI. In DNA form, the CDR3 reads TGTGCCAGCAGTGAACTAATACAGGCCGGGAGGCGGTCCATGCGGCCCCAGCATTTT. Amino acid sequence: CASSELIQAGRRSMRPQHF.

This clonotype was recorded many times. This rearrangement joins TRBV20-1 to TRBJ1-5; D possibly corresponds to TRBD1 (6 bases). This CDR3 has 18 amino acids. CDR1 is DFQATT and CDR2 is SNEGSKA in the germline V gene (reference sequence). The ends were cut back, 1 base at V and 1 base at J, with 20 bases in the middle. CDR3 protein: CSARGVGQKTKSNQPQHF. CDR3 sequence (DNA): TGCAGTGCTAGAGGGGTAGGACAGAAAACCAAGAGCAATCAGCCCCAGCATTTT.

This clonotype was seen more than once but under ten times. The chain combines TRBV7-6 with TRBJ2-2; the match to TRBD2 covers 9 bases. This CDR3 comprises 19 residues. From germline, CDR1 is SGHVS and CDR2 FNYEAQ. J gave up 4 bases and V 5 bases, and 17 bases lay outside the gene matches. CDR3 protein: CASSPRLAETLLGTGELFF. CDR3 nucleotide sequence: TGTGCCAGCAGCCCCCGACTAGCGGAGACTTTGTTGGGCACCGGGGAGCTGTTTTTT.